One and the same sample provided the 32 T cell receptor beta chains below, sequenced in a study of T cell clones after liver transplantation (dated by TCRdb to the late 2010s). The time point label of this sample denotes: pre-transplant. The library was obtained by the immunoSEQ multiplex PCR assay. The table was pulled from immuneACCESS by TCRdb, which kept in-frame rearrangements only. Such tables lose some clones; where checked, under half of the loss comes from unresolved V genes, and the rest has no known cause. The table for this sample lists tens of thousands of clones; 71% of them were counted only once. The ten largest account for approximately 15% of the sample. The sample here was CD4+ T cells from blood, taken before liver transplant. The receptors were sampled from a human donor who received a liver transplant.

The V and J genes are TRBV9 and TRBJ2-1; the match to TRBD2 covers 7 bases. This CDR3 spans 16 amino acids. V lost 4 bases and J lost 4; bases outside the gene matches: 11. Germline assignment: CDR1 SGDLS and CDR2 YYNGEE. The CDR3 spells CASSPRFISGYNEQFF. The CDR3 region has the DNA TGTGCCAGCAGCCCCCGGTTTATTAGCGGGTACAATGAGCAGTTCTTC.

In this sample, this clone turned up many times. The CDR3 loop is CASSRQGGNSPLHF. DNA of the CDR3: TGTGCCAGCAGTCGACAGGGGGGTAATTCACCCCTCCACTTT. The V and J genes are TRBV6-1 and TRBJ1-6, with TRBD1 identical over 9 bases. The CDR3 is 14 residues long. Per the germline V gene, CDR1 is MNHNS and CDR2 is SASEGT. V gave up 5 bases and J gave up 6 bases; unmatched junction bases: 2.

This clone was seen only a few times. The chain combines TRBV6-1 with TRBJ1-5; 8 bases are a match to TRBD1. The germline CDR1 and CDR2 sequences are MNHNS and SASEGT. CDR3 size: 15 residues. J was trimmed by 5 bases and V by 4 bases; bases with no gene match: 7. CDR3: CASSAITTGDQPQHF. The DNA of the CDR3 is TGTGCCAGCAGTGCAATCACGACAGGGGATCAGCCCCAGCATTTT.

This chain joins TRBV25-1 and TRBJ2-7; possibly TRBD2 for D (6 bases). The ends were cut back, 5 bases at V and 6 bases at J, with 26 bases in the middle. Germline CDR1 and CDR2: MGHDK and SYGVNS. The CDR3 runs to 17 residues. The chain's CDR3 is CASSTYGLGVLGGEQYF. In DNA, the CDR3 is TGTGCCAGCAGTACTTATGGCCTCGGGGTCCTGGGGGGCGAGCAGTACTTC.

The CDR3 region is CSVGGYGTGELFF. The CDR3 bases are TGCAGCGTTGGAGGGTATGGGACCGGGGAGCTGTTTTTT. The V call is TRBV29-1, the J call TRBJ2-2; possibly TRBD2 for D (5 bases). Between the trimmed V and J ends, which lost 4 bases and 5 bases, there was a span of 11 bases. The CDR3 totals 13 residues. The V gene's germline CDR1 is SQVTM and CDR2 ANQGSEA.

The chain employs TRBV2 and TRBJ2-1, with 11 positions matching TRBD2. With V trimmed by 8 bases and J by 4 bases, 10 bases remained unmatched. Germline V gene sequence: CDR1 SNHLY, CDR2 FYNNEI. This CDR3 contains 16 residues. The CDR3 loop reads CASSLNSGGGYNEQFF. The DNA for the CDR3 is TGTGCCAGCTCTCTTAATAGCGGGGGGGGGTACAATGAGCAGTTCTTC.

The CDR3 region is CASSLMTSGAPGETQYF. The DNA for the CDR3 is TGTGCCAGCAGCTTAATGACTAGCGGGGCTCCGGGGGAGACCCAGTACTTC. The chain recombines TRBV11-2 with TRBJ2-5; 11 bases are a match to TRBD2. Germline V gene sequence: CDR1 SGHAT, CDR2 FQNNGV. The CDR3 totals 17 residues. J gave up 5 bases and V 2 bases, and 10 bases lay outside the gene matches.

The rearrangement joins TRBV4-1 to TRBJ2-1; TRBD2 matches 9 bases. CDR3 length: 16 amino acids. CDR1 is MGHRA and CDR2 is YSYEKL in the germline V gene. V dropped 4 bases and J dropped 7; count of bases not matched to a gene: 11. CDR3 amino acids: CASSPEFSGGGNEQFF. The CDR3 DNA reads TGCGCCAGCAGCCCGGAATTTAGCGGGGGCGGGAATGAGCAGTTCTTC.

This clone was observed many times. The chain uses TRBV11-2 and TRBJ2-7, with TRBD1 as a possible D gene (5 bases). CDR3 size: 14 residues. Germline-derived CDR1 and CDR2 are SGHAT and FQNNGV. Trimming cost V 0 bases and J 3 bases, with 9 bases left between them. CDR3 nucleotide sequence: TGTGCCAGCAGCTTAGAAAGACAGTTCTACGAGCAGTACTTC. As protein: CASSLERQFYEQYF.

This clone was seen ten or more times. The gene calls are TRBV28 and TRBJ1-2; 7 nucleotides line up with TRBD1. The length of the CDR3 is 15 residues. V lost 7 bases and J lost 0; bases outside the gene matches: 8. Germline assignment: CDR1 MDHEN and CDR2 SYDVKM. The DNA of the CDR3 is TGTGCCAGCAAGAGGGACAGCCTTTCTAACTATGGCTACACCTTC. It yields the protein CASKRDSLSNYGYTF.

CDR3 coding DNA: TGCGCCAGCAGCCAAGATAGTGGGAGTGACATTCAGTACTTC. Translation gives CASSQDSGSDIQYF. The gene calls are TRBV4-1 and TRBJ2-4, with TRBD2 as a possible D gene (5 bases). This CDR3 spans 14 amino acids. Germline V gives CDR1 MGHRA, CDR2 YSYEKL. The V end lost 0 bases, the J end lost 8 bases, and 11 bases lay between the germline ends.

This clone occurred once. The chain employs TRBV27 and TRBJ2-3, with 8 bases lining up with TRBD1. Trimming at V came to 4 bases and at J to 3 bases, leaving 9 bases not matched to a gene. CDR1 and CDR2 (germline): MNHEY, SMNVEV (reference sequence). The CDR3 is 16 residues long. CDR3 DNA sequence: TGTGCCAGCAGTTCCCGGACAGGGTTTGGGACAGATACGCAGTATTTT. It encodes CASSSRTGFGTDTQYF.

CDR3 protein: CASSQGQLGEQYF. CDR3 DNA sequence: TGCGCCAGCAGTCAGGGGCAATTGGGCGAGCAGTACTTC. The rearrangement joins TRBV10-1 to TRBJ2-7, with D possibly being TRBD1 (6 bases). Germline V gene lookup returns CDR1 WNHNN and CDR2 SYGVQD (reference sequence). This CDR3 is built from 13 residues. V was cut by 5 bases and J by 6 bases, with 14 bases left in between.

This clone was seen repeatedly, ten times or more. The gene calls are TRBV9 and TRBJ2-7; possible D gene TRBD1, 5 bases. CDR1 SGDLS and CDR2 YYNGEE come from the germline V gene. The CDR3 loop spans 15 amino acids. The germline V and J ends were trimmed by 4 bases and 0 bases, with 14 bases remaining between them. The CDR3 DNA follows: TGTGCCAGCAGCCCGAGACAGCGAAGCTCCTACGAGCAGTACTTC. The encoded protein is CASSPRQRSSYEQYF.

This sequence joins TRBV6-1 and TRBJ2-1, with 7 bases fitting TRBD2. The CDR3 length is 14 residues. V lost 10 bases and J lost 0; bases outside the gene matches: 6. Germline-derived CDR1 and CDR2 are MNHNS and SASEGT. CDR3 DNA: TGTGCCACTTCCCGACTAGCCTCCTACAATGAGCAGTTCTTC. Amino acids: CATSRLASYNEQFF.

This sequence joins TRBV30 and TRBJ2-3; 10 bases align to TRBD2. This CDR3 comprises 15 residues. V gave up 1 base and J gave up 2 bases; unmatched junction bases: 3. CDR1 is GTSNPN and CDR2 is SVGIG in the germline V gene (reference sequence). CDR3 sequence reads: CAWSATSGVTDTQYF. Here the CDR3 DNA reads TGTGCCTGGAGTGCTACTAGCGGGGTCACAGATACGCAGTATTTT. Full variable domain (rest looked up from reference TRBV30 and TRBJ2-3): SQTIHQWPATLVQPVGSPLSLECTVEGTSNPNLYWYRQAAGRGLQLLFYSVGIGQISSEVPQNLSASRPQDRQFILSSKKLLLSDSGFYLCAWSATSGVTDTQYFGPGTRLTVL.

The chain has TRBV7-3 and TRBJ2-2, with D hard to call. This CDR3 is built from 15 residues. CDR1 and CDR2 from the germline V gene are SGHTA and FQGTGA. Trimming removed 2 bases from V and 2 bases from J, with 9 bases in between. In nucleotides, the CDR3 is TGTGCCAGCAGCTTATACCCAGGCAACACCGGGGAGCTGTTTTTT. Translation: CASSLYPGNTGELFF. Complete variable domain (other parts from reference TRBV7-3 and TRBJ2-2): GAGVSQTPSNKVTEKGKYVELRCDPISGHTALYWYRQSLGQGPEFLIYFQGTGAADDSGLPNDRFFAVRPEGSVSTLKIQRTERGDSAVYLCASSLYPGNTGELFFGEGSRLTVL.

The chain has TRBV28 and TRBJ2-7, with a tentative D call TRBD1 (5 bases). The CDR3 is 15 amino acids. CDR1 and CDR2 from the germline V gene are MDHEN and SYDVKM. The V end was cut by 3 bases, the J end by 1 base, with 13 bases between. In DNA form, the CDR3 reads TGTGCCAGCAGTTTCCAAGGGGCAGGATCCTACGAGCAGTACTTC. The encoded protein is CASSFQGAGSYEQYF. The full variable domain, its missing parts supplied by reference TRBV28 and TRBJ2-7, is DVKVTQSSRYLVKRTGEKVFLECVQDMDHENMFWYRQDPGLGLRLIYFSYDVKMKEKGDIPEGYSVSREKKERFSLILESASTNQTSMYLCASSFQGAGSYEQYFGPGTRLTVT.

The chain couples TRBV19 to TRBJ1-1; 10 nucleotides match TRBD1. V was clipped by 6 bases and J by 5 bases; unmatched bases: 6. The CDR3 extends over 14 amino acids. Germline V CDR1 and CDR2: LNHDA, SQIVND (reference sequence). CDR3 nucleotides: TGTGCCAGTAGGAGACAGGGGGCGAGTACTGAAGCTTTCTTT. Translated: CASRRQGASTEAFF. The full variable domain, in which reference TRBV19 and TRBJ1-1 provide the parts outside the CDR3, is DGGITQSPKYLFRKEGQNVTLSCEQNLNHDAMYWYRQDPGQGLRLIYYSQIVNDFQKGDIAEGYSVSREKKESFPLTVTSAQKNPTAFYLCASRRQGASTEAFFGQGTRLTVV.

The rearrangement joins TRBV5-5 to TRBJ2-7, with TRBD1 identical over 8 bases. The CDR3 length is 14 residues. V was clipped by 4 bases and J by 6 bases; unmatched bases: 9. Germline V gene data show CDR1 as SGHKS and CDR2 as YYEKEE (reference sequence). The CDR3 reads CASSTPGQVSEQYF. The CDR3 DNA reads TGTGCCAGCAGCACCCCGGGACAGGTGAGCGAGCAGTACTTC.

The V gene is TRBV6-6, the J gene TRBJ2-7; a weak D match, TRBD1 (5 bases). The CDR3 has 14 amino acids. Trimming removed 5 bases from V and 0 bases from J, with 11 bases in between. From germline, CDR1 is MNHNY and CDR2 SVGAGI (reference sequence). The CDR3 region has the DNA TGTGCCAGCAGTACAACAGGATTCTCCTACGAGCAGTACTTC. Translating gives CASSTTGFSYEQYF.

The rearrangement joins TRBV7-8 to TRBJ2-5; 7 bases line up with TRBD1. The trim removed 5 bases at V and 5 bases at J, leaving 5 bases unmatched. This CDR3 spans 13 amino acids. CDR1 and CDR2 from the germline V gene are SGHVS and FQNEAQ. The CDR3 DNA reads TGTGCCAGCAGCCGAGACAGGGACGAGACCCAGTACTTC. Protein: CASSRDRDETQYF.

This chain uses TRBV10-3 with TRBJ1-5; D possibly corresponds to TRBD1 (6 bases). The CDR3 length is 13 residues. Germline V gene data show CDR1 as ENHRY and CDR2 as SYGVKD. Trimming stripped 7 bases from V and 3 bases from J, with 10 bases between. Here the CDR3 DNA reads TGTGCCATCACTACAGGGCCCAATCAGCCCCAGCATTTT. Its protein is CAITTGPNQPQHF.

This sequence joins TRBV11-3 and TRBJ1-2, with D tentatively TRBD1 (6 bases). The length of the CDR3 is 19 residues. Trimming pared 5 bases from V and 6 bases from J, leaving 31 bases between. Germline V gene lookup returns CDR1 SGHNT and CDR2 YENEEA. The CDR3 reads CASSPLRQASRENGDGYTF. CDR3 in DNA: TGTGCCAGCAGCCCCCTCCGACAGGCTAGTCGGGAAAACGGGGATGGCTACACCTTC. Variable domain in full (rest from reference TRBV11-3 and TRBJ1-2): EAGVVQSPRYKIIEKKQPVAFWCNPISGHNTLYWYLQNLGQGPELLIRYENEEAVDDSQLPKDRFSAERLKGVDSTLKIQPAELGDSAVYLCASSPLRQASRENGDGYTFGSGTRLTVV.

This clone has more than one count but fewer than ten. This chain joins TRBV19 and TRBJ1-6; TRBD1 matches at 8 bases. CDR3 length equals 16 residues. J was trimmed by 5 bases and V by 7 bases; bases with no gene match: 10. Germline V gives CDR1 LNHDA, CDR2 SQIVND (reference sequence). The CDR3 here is CASTSSGGADNSPLHF. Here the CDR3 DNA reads TGTGCCAGTACCTCTTCAGGGGGCGCAGATAATTCACCCCTCCACTTT.

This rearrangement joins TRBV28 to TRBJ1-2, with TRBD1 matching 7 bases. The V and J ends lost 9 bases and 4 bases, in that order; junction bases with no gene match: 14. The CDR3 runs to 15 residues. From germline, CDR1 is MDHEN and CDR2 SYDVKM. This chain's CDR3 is CASLTGIQSGYGYTF. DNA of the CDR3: TGTGCCAGTTTGACAGGGATACAGTCTGGCTATGGCTACACCTTC.

The CDR3 DNA sequence: TGCGCCAGCAGTTCCGGGGTAAAGGACACCATATATTTT. Encoded protein: CASSSGVKDTIYF. This rearrangement joins TRBV10-2 to TRBJ1-3, with no clear D. CDR3 length equals 13 residues. V gave up 5 bases and J gave up 8 bases, with 13 bases separating them. In germline, CDR1 is WSHSY, CDR2 SAAADI.

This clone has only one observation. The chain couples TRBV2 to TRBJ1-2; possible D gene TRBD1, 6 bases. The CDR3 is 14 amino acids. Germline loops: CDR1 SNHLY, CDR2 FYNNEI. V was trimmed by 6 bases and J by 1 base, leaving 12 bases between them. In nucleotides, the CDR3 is TGTGCCAGCAGACTACAGGGAGTTAACTATGGCTACACCTTC. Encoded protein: CASRLQGVNYGYTF.

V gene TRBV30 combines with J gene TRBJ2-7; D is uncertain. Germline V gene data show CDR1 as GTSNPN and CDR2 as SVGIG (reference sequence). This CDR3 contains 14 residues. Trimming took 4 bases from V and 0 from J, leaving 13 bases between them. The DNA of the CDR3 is TGTGCCTGGAAGAGAGACATGAGCTCCTACGAGCAGTACTTC. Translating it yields CAWKRDMSSYEQYF. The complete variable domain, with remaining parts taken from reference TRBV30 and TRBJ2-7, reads SQTIHQWPATLVQPVGSPLSLECTVEGTSNPNLYWYRQAAGRGLQLLFYSVGIGQISSEVPQNLSASRPQDRQFILSSKKLLLSDSGFYLCAWKRDMSSYEQYFGPGTRLTVT.

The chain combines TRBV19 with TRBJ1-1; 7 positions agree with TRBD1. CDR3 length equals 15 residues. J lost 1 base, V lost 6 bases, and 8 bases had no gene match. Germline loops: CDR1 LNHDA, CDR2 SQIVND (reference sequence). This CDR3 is CASRSSGTANTEAFF. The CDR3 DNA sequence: TGTGCCAGTAGATCATCCGGGACAGCGAACACTGAAGCTTTCTTT.

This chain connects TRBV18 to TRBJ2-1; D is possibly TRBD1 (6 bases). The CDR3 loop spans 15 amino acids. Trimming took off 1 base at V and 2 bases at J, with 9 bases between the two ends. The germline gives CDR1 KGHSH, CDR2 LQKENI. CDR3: CASSPLGQPYNEQFF. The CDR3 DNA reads TGTGCCAGCTCACCACTGGGACAACCCTACAATGAGCAGTTCTTC.

CDR3 residues: CASSGLQGAYEQYF. The CDR3 coding sequence is TGTGCCAGCAGCGGGCTGCAGGGGGCCTACGAGCAGTACTTC. The rearrangement uses TRBV5-5 and TRBJ2-7; 7 bases map to TRBD1. This CDR3 comprises 14 residues. CDR1 and CDR2 from the germline V gene are SGHKS and YYEKEE (reference sequence). J lost 2 bases, V lost 4 bases, and 6 bases had no gene match.